A single sample gave rise to the 9 T cell receptor beta chains below, sequenced in a study of CD8+ T cells in alopecia areata. Extracted RNA was reverse transcribed, and the resulting cDNA served as sequencing template. Here immunoSEQ multiplex PCR was the method, and the copy in TCRdb shows in-frame clones only, minus some. The sample contains approximately 100,000 clones, around 60% of which appear only once. Treatment here: oral pan-JAK inhibitor, 5-10 mg twice daily. The sample was CD8+ T cells sorted from blood, taken at roughly week 55, from a patient treated with tofacitinib. These receptors were taken from a human donor with alopecia areata.

The gene calls are TRBV6-1 and TRBJ2-1, with D perhaps matching TRBD2 (5 bases). The ends were cut back, 6 bases at V and 5 bases at J, with 11 bases in the middle. Germline V gene data show CDR1 as MNHNS and CDR2 as SASEGT. The CDR3 consists of 13 residues. The CDR3 protein is CASRPTGNNEQFF. The CDR3, as DNA: TGTGCCAGCAGACCAACCGGGAACAATGAGCAGTTCTTC.

This clone appeared once. The chain employs TRBV6-6 and TRBJ2-7; D uncertain. V was clipped by 0 bases and J by 0 bases, with 3 bases between them. This CDR3 contains 13 residues. Germline V gene lookup returns CDR1 MNHNY and CDR2 SVGAGI (reference sequence). The chain's CDR3 is CASSYSVSYEQYF. The CDR3 DNA reads TGTGCCAGCAGTTACTCGGTCTCCTACGAGCAGTACTTC.

This clone occurred a few times. The chain has TRBV13 and TRBJ1-2; 7 bases fit TRBD1. CDR1 PRHDT and CDR2 FYEKMQ come from the germline V gene (reference sequence). CDR3 size: 13 residues. V was clipped by 8 bases and J by 8 bases; unmatched bases: 11. CDR3 amino acids: CASGSTGAVGYTF. CDR3 nucleotides: TGTGCCAGCGGCTCCACAGGGGCAGTAGGCTACACCTTC.

A word on this clone: The same CDR3 also results from other DNA sequences found in this sample. This chain connects TRBV13 to TRBJ2-2, with D possibly being TRBD1 (6 bases). Looked up from germline, CDR1 is PRHDT and CDR2 is FYEKMQ (reference sequence). Between the trimmed V and J ends, which lost 4 bases and 6 bases, there was a span of 9 bases. The CDR3 length is 13 residues. The CDR3 region has the DNA TGTGCCAGCAGCTCCTACAGGGCCGGGGAGCTGTTTTTT. Residues: CASSSYRAGELFF.

This sequence joins TRBV13 and TRBJ2-5; D gene unclear. Trimming removed 3 bases from V and 1 base from J, with 6 bases in between. The CDR3 loop spans 13 amino acids. Germline V lookup: CDR1 PRHDT, CDR2 FYEKMQ (reference sequence). The CDR3 DNA follows: TGTGCCAGCAGCTTCCACAGCCAAGAGACCCAGTACTTC. Translating it yields CASSFHSQETQYF.

This clone was seen only a few times. The chain couples TRBV6-6 to TRBJ1-6; D not certain. The CDR3 loop spans 15 amino acids. Between the trimmed V and J ends, which lost 5 bases and 2 bases, there was a span of 10 bases. Germline V CDR1 and CDR2: MNHNY, SVGAGI (reference sequence). The CDR3 coding sequence is TGTGCCAGCAGTATGGGGATCCCCTATAATTCACCCCTCCACTTT. Translation: CASSMGIPYNSPLHF.

CDR3: CASSHGTGGIETQYF. The CDR3 DNA follows: TGTGCCAGCAGCCACGGGACAGGTGGAATAGAGACCCAGTACTTC. The chain links TRBV9 to TRBJ2-5; 8 nucleotides align to TRBD1. Unmatched junction bases numbered 9, after V lost 4 bases and J lost 4 bases. Germline loops: CDR1 SGDLS, CDR2 YYNGEE. The CDR3 has 15 residues.

The rearrangement joins TRBV11-2 to TRBJ2-7, with D possibly TRBD1 on 6 matching bases. Trimming took off 5 bases at V and 1 base at J, with 15 bases between the two ends. There are 15 residues in the CDR3. From germline, CDR1 is SGHAT and CDR2 FQNNGV. The chain's CDR3 is CASSLSRDISYEQYF. Here the CDR3 DNA reads TGTGCCAGCAGCCTCTCCCGGGACATTTCCTACGAGCAGTACTTC.

V and J are TRBV9 and TRBJ2-3; the match to TRBD2 covers 11 bases. CDR1 and CDR2 from the germline V gene are SGDLS and YYNGEE. This CDR3 has 17 residues. The V and J ends lost 0 bases and 3 bases, in that order; junction bases with no gene match: 6. CDR3 sequence: CASSVGSSGGTTDTQYF. CDR3 sequence (DNA): TGTGCCAGCAGCGTAGGTTCTAGCGGGGGGACTACAGATACGCAGTATTTT.